The source of this T cell receptor beta chain is a study of cytomegalovirus exposure and HLA in healthy donors. A multiplex PCR was run with 60 Vbeta primers and 13 Jbeta primers. The repertoire was sequenced with immunoSEQ multiplex PCR; TCRdb's copy has only in-frame clones and lacks some. The sample has approximately 190,000 clones, approximately 70% seen once. Remarks on this clone: Its target is not known.

Overall study findings and caveats: Presence/absence analyses supposed approximately even sequencing depth among donors. Most CMV-associated TCR beta chains were later found to appear HLA-restricted. Exclusion as indistinguishable affected some V segments, including TRBV6-2 and TRBV6-3.

The CDR3 covers 11 residues. Sequenced material: PBMCs. The chain couples TRBV21-1 to TRBJ2-2; TRBD1, the D gene given by the table, was not confirmed from the DNA. TRBV21-1 is reported as a pseudogene. The receptor was isolated from a woman aged 25 to 39 in good health and CMV-seronegative. CDR3 protein: CASSINGELFF. The CDR3, as DNA: TGTGCCAGCAGCATCAACGGGGAGCTGTTTTTT.